This TCR beta chain was found in a study of cytomegalovirus exposure and HLA in healthy donors. PCR primers comprised 60 Vbeta and 13 Jbeta primers. Using immunoSEQ multiplex PCR, the repertoire was profiled, and TCRdb retains in-frame clones only, with some absent. The sample yields about 110,000 clones, roughly four fifths seen once. V lost 6 bases and J lost 11, with 10 bases in between. Germline V gene data show CDR1 as SQVTM and CDR2 as ANQGSEA. The CDR3 runs to 9 residues. Concerning this clone itself: Its specificity is unknown.

General study findings and limits: Prediction of most subjects' HLA-A and HLA-B alleles by TCR beta sequences was reportedly accurate. DRB1 had the most TCR associations and HLA-C the fewest, a later analysis found, with rates varying by HLA locus. A prior analysis recorded that most TCR beta V segments were productive about 87% or about 30% of the time.

Material: PBMCs. The receptor's source is a woman aged 45-59 years in good health and CMV-seropositive. This sequence joins TRBV29-1 and TRBJ1-2; a possible D gene is TRBD1 (6 bases). This CDR3 reads CSVAQGYTF. DNA of the CDR3: TGCAGCGTGGCCCAGGGGTACACCTTC.